This T cell receptor beta chain was observed in a study of shared clonotypes between healthy human individuals. Using immunoSEQ multiplex PCR, the repertoire was profiled, and TCRdb retains in-frame clones only, with some absent. Of 2 million to 2.5 million clones in the sample, over 85% were seen once. The CDR3 extends over 17 amino acids. CDR1 is SEHNR and CDR2 is FQNEAQ in the germline V gene (reference sequence). The V end lost 2 bases, the J end lost 4 bases, and 20 bases lay between the germline ends. This sequence joins TRBV7-9 and TRBJ1-1; the D is unclear. This clonotype originated in a man in his late teens or twenties in good health. Some clones in this sample may be carry-over from other donors' samples. The sample taken for sequencing was naive CD4+ T cells from PBMCs. Subset in this sample: CD45RA+ positively selected. The CDR3 DNA reads TGTGCCAGCAGCTTACGAGGCCAGTCCCTCTCGGGCACTGAAGCTTTCTTT. Translation gives CASSLRGQSLSGTEAFF.